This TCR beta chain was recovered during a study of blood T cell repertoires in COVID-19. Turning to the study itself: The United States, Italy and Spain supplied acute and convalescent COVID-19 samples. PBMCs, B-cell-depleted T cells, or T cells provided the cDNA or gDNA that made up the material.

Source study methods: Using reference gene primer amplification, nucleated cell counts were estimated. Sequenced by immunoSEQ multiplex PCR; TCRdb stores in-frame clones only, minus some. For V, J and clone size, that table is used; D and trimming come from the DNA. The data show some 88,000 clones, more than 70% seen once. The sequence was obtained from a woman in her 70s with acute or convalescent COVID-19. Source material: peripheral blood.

For the CDR3, the DNA is TGTGCCACCAGCCGGACAGGGACGAATGAGCAGTTCTTC. This codes for CATSRTGTNEQFF. The gene calls are TRBV24-1 and TRBJ2-1, with 8 bases that match TRBD1. CDR1 KGHDR and CDR2 SFDVKD come from the germline V gene. Germline trimming cut 7 bases from V and 7 bases from J; bases unmatched to any gene: 5. This CDR3 is built from 13 residues.